This TCR beta chain was recorded in a study of spatial heterogeneity in lung cancer (dated by TCRdb to about 2019). Regarding the research as a whole: The donors were more than 65 patients from the lung TRACERx cohort who had early-stage, untreated non-small cell lung cancer. Follow-up PBMC samples were sequenced whenever available, and the median time to follow-up was roughly two years after resection. Beta-chain transcripts were consistently detected in greater numbers than alpha-chain transcripts, which likely reflected higher beta-chain transcript abundance. In the raw uncorrected reads, each unique combination of TCR and UMI appeared more than ten times on average. In non-small cell lung cancer, the study made a quantitative comparison of TCR alpha and beta repertoires among multiple tumor regions, matched nontumor lung and blood. Nonsynonymous mutation counts, determined by whole-exome sequencing of tumor tissue, were related to TCR repertoire features. At surgery, roughly 220 tumor regions, around 67 matched nontumor lung samples and 50 to 60 PBMC samples were TCR-sequenced for both alpha and beta chains. Overall results and qualifications from the work: Ubiquitous expanded tumor TCRs showed up in blood more often at tumor resection than at routine follow-up. Additional single-cell paired TCR alpha and beta sequencing was considered necessary to confirm, at a functional level, the hypothesis that regional TCRs recognize regional mutations. Comparisons of baseline and follow-up blood repertoires included only 11 to 15 patients.

The library was prepared using 5' RACE. Sequencing relied on a NextSeq 500. In the TCR library protocol, a unique molecular identifier was attached to each TCR cDNA molecule so that PCR and sequencing errors could be corrected. The paper's processing steps were these. TCR identification, UMI-based error correction and CDR3 extraction were performed with Decombinator tools. TCRs above a frequency of 2 per 1,000, corresponding to the top 1% of the tumor frequency distribution, were defined as expanded. Rényi diversity was computed with the R vegan package after subsampling each repertoire 100 times to 5,000 TCRs. CDR3 similarity networks were constructed using string-kernel similarity of amino acid triplets, with links drawn between CDR3s whose pairwise similarity was above 0.82. The public reads were quality trimmed at Q25 with fastp and then assembled into clones with MiXCR by TCRdb, keeping productive beta chains. Merged by CDR3 protein, the rows form single entries marked with the most common genes and DNA. The authors' filters were not applied to this entry. The sample has around 27,000 distinct CDR3 sequences on record, 5.4% of them singletons. The ten largest clonotypes hold 24% of the sample.

In the paper's terms, the time point label means: blood at routine non-recurrence follow-up after resection. Whole RNA extracted from tumor and nontumor lung tissue, or from cryopreserved PBMC samples, was used for TCR sequencing without cell sorting. Only patients with enough RNA available from two or more tumor regions were chosen for TCR sequencing. In its sample, this clonotype was seen many times. Its antigen remains unidentified. No qualities accompany the bases; no much larger clone lies one base away. The CDR3 runs 13 amino acids, cysteine and phenylalanine included. Left in the record is the CDR3 DNA by itself, 39 bases read in frame from the first base. CDR1 and CDR2 are drawn from the germline V gene: MNHEY, SVGAGI. Trimming removed 0 bases from V and 4 bases from J, leaving 6 bases between the germline ends.

The origin of this receptor is a female donor with early-stage non-small cell lung cancer. This chain is built from TRBV6-5 and TRBJ2-5; a tentative D match to TRBD2 spans 5 bases. The sample here was PBMCs, taken at follow-up. The nucleotide sequence reads TGTGCCAGCAGTTACTCGGCGGGAGAGACCCAGTACTTC. This encodes CASSYSAGETQYF.